Included here is one T cell receptor (beta chain) sequence, with context. This clonotype turned up a few times. The specificity of this receptor is unknown. Within one base of it there is no much larger clone, and no base qualities were kept. The data are from a study of response to subunit inactivated influenza vaccine (dated by TCRdb to the late 2010s). Notes on the research overall: To follow how T cells responded to a trivalent subunit inactivated influenza vaccine, the researchers relied on deep quantitative profiling of the T cell receptor repertoire.

The library was generated by RT-PCR. The reads were generated on an Illumina HiSeq 2500. TCRdb reprocessed the public reads (quality trimming at Q25 with fastp, clone calling with MiXCR) and kept in-frame beta chains. Rows with one shared CDR3 protein collapse into an entry with the most common genes and DNA. In all, the sample holds 700,000 to 900,000 distinct CDR3 sequences, and less than 25% of those were seen once. The ten largest clones represent 10% of the sample. The paper as a whole reports these results and caveats: It was suggested by the authors that each seasonal influenza vaccination may recruit only a limited number of new T cells.

The germline V gene (reference sequence) sets CDR1 to DFQATT and CDR2 to SNEGSKA. There are 14 amino acids in the CDR3, from cysteine to phenylalanine inclusive. The sequence is cut down to CDR3 DNA, 42 bases in frame from base 1. V and J are trimmed by 6 bases and 8 bases, and the gene matches miss 15 bases of the junction. The sequence links TRBV20-1 to TRBJ1-2, with TRBD1 identical over 7 junction bases. Sample: PBMCs from blood, taken approximately 5 days after vaccination. This receptor was identified in a man aged 50 to 59 who received an inactivated influenza vaccine. Donor details come from another sample of the same person, matched by shared clones. The DNA sequence is as follows: TGCAGTGCCCAGGGACAGCTCTTTTCGGCGGGCTACACCTTC. This translates into CSAQGQLFSAGYTF.